The 17 T cell receptor beta chains below were found in one sample sequenced in a study of cytomegalovirus exposure and HLA in healthy donors. The PCR employed 60 Vbeta primers together with 13 Jbeta primers. Profiled with immunoSEQ multiplex PCR; TCRdb holds only in-frame clones, not every one. The sample yields around 120,000 clones, roughly 79% seen once. What was sequenced was PBMCs. The receptors stem from a woman between 18 and 29 years old in good health and CMV-seronegative.

V is TRBV7-2 and J is TRBJ1-4; unclear D gene. The ends were cut back, 0 bases at V and 8 bases at J, with 10 bases in the middle. The CDR3 covers 14 residues. Germline CDR1 is SGHTA and CDR2 is FQGNSA. CDR3 loop: CASSLAGRGEKLFF. The CDR3 bases are TGTGCCAGCAGCTTAGCAGGGAGAGGGGAAAAACTGTTTTTT.

The rearrangement links TRBV5-1 to TRBJ1-2; D ambiguous. This CDR3 region has 18 residues. CDR1 and CDR2 (germline): SGHRS, YFSETQ. V lost 0 bases to trimming and J lost 3 bases, with 21 bases between them. The CDR3 protein is CASSLAVLVGEIDYGYTF. DNA of the CDR3: TGCGCCAGCAGCTTGGCGGTCCTTGTGGGAGAAATTGACTATGGCTACACCTTC.

CDR3: CASLSGGPYNEQFF. In DNA form, the CDR3 reads TGTGCCAGTCTTAGCGGGGGCCCCTACAATGAGCAGTTCTTC. This chain joins TRBV28 and TRBJ2-1, with 9 bases that match TRBD2. The CDR3 extends over 14 amino acids. V lost 9 bases, J lost 2 bases, and 5 bases stayed unmatched. Germline CDR1 MDHEN, CDR2 SYDVKM.

This clone was seen a few times. This rearrangement joins TRBV2 to TRBJ1-1, with unresolved D. Germline values: CDR1 SNHLY, CDR2 FYNNEI. V was shortened by 7 bases and J by 4 bases, with 13 bases between the two germline ends. The CDR3 contains 13 residues. The CDR3 is CASTSEGGTEAFF. The CDR3 bases are TGTGCCAGCACTTCCGAGGGTGGCACTGAAGCTTTCTTT.

This chain's CDR3 is CASRESKGANYGYTF. Here the CDR3 DNA reads TGTGCCAGCAGGGAATCGAAGGGGGCTAACTATGGCTACACCTTC. This chain uses TRBV28 with TRBJ1-2, with a possible D match to TRBD1 (6 bases). There are 15 residues in the CDR3. CDR1 MDHEN and CDR2 SYDVKM come from the germline V gene. Deletions cut 6 bases from V and 0 bases from J, with 14 bases between.

This clone occurred once. The chain combines TRBV5-1 with TRBJ1-1; D is ambiguous. There are 14 residues in the CDR3. Germline V CDR1 and CDR2: SGHRS, YFSETQ. V was shortened by 0 bases and J by 0 bases, with 6 bases between the two germline ends. CDR3 nucleotide sequence: TGCGCCAGCAGCTTGGACACATTGAACACTGAAGCTTTCTTT. Translation gives CASSLDTLNTEAFF.

This clone was seen only a few times. This probably arose from a read error, given a far larger clone one base away. The CDR3 ends on some other residue instead of the conserved phenylalanine or tryptophan, so this is likely a read error. The genes are TRBV6-1 and TRBJ1-5; a possible D gene is TRBD1 (6 bases). The V and J ends lost 0 bases and 6 bases respectively, with 15 bases between them. The germline CDR1 and CDR2 sequences are MNHNS and SASEGT. The CDR3 totals 16 residues. CDR3 residues: CASSEAPGDGGQPQHV. DNA for the CDR3: TGTGCCAGCAGTGAAGCACCAGGGGACGGTGGTCAGCCCCAGCATGTT.

The V call is TRBV29-1, the J call TRBJ2-6; D unclear. This CDR3 is built from 12 residues. Trimming took off 6 bases at V and 1 base at J, with 4 bases between the two ends. Germline values: CDR1 SQVTM, CDR2 ANQGSEA. CDR3 bases: TGCAGCGTCCTTTCTGGGGCCAACGTCCTGACTTTC. As protein: CSVLSGANVLTF.

This chain joins TRBV6-5 and TRBJ1-1, with D unresolved. Germline V gene data show CDR1 as MNHEY and CDR2 as SVGAGI. The CDR3 is 13 amino acids. V dropped 7 bases and J dropped 5 bases, with 14 bases sitting between them. In DNA, the CDR3 is TGTGCCAGCACCGAACGCGTCGGGACTGAAGCTTTCTTT. Protein: CASTERVGTEAFF.

J is TRBJ2-7 and V is TRBV29-1; no reliable D call. The CDR3 has 11 amino acids. Trimming left V 1 base short and J 6 bases short, with 7 bases between. The germline gives CDR1 SQVTM, CDR2 ANQGSEA. DNA for the CDR3: TGCAGCGTTGAAGGAGGATCCGAGCAGTACTTC. It translates to CSVEGGSEQYF.

This clone occurred a few times. This chain uses TRBV15 with TRBJ2-2, with a weak D call TRBD1 (6 bases). This CDR3 contains 14 residues. In germline, CDR1 is LNHNV, CDR2 YYDKDF (reference sequence). Trimming took off 5 bases at V and 6 bases at J, with 13 bases between the two ends. The CDR3 spells CATSVQGASGELFF. DNA for the CDR3: TGTGCCACCAGCGTACAGGGAGCGTCCGGGGAGCTGTTTTTT. Complete variable domain (other parts from reference TRBV15 and TRBJ2-2): DAMVIQNPRYQVTQFGKPVTLSCSQTLNHNVMYWYQQKSSQAPKLLFHYYDKDFNNEADTPDNFQSRRPNTSFCFLDIRSPGLGDTAMYLCATSVQGASGELFFGEGSRLTVL.

V gene TRBV6-1 combines with J gene TRBJ2-3; 9 bases are shared with TRBD2. CDR3 size: 15 residues. V was clipped by 6 bases and J by 1 base; unmatched bases: 5. Germline CDR1 MNHNS, CDR2 SASEGT. CDR3 bases: TGTGCCAGCAGGGCTAGCGGGGTCCGCACAGATACGCAGTATTTT. Residues: CASRASGVRTDTQYF.

The chain carries TRBV10-3 and TRBJ2-2; TRBD2 agrees at 9 bases. Germline values: CDR1 ENHRY, CDR2 SYGVKD. This CDR3 has 15 residues. Trimming cost V 10 bases and J 3 bases; bases outside gene matches: 9. CDR3 bases: TGTGCCACTAGCACTAGCGGGTTGTACACCGGGGAGCTGTTTTTT. This codes for CATSTSGLYTGELFF.

This clone was counted between two and nine times. A much larger clone sits a single nucleotide away, making a read error possible. This sequence joins TRBV6-1 and TRBJ2-3; 8 nucleotides match TRBD2. J was trimmed by 4 bases and V by 2 bases; bases with no gene match: 5. The CDR3 loop spans 15 amino acids. In germline, CDR1 is MNHNS, CDR2 SASEGT. The CDR3 region has the DNA TGTGCCAGCAGTGAACTATCGGGGGGGCCAGATACGCAGTATTTT. Its protein is CASSELSGGPDTQYF.

The rearrangement uses TRBV6-5 and TRBJ2-5; 7 nucleotides match TRBD2. Germline CDR1 reads MNHEY; CDR2 reads SVGAGI. The CDR3 is 15 amino acids. Germline trimming cut 5 bases from V and 4 bases from J; bases unmatched to any gene: 10. The CDR3 DNA reads as TGTGCCAGCAGTGTCATGTGGACTAGGCGAGAGACCCAGTACTTC. It translates to CASSVMWTRRETQYF.

The genes are TRBV11-2 and TRBJ1-1; 9 bases align to TRBD1. The CDR3 extends over 14 amino acids. With 5 bases clipped from V and 5 bases from J, the junction kept 6 bases outside the gene matches. CDR1 and CDR2 (germline): SGHAT, FQNNGV. The CDR3 is CASSPRTGVTEAFF. For the CDR3, the DNA is TGTGCCAGCAGCCCGCGGACAGGGGTGACTGAAGCTTTCTTT.

This clone was observed once. V is TRBV29-1 and J is TRBJ1-2; D gene unclear. This CDR3 is 14 amino acids long. Trimming cost V 0 bases and J 5 bases, with 13 bases left between them. Germline lookup yields CDR1 SQVTM and CDR2 ANQGSEA. The CDR3 DNA follows: TGCAGCGTTGAAGATCGGAGGTTCCTATATGGCTACACCTTC. It is translated as CSVEDRRFLYGYTF.